Each of the 24 T cell receptor beta chains below was sequenced from the same sample in a study of PD-1 blockade in classical Hodgkin lymphoma. Sequencing used immunoSEQ multiplex PCR; TCRdb keeps in-frame clones, though not all of them. In the table there are approximately 99,000 clones, roughly nine tenths of which are singletons. After autologous stem cell transplantation all patients relapsed, and prior brentuximab vedotin exposure differed between cohorts. The sequencing here drew on peripheral blood mononuclear cells (PBMCs), taken before the second cycle of nivolumab. The origin of the receptors is a human donor with classical Hodgkin lymphoma.

The chain employs TRBV12-5 and TRBJ1-1; 7 bases are shared with TRBD1. This CDR3 is 14 amino acids long. The germline gives CDR1 LGHNT, CDR2 FRNRAP. With V trimmed by 5 bases and J by 5 bases, 8 bases remained unmatched. This CDR3 reads CASGGYRGGTEAFF. CDR3 nucleotide sequence: TGTGCTAGTGGTGGGTACAGGGGAGGGACTGAAGCTTTCTTT.

This chain connects TRBV2 to TRBJ1-2, with a weak D call TRBD1 (5 bases). Germline V lookup: CDR1 SNHLY, CDR2 FYNNEI. The ends were cut back, 3 bases at V and 0 bases at J, with 17 bases in the middle. This CDR3 contains 17 residues. CDR3 DNA: TGTGCCAGCAGTGAGAGGGTGTGGGGCGAAGCTAACTATGGCTACACCTTC. Its translation is CASSERVWGEANYGYTF.

The chain is built from TRBV7-2 and TRBJ2-3; D not resolved. V shed 2 bases and J shed 5 bases, with 26 bases lying between them. This CDR3 comprises 19 residues. Germline V gene sequence: CDR1 SGHTA, CDR2 FQGNSA. The CDR3 DNA reads as TGTGCCAGCAGCTTATCGGTGCTCAGCAGGTACAGTTCAAGAGATACGCAGTATTTT. Its translation: CASSLSVLSRYSSRDTQYF.

This rearrangement joins TRBV4-1 to TRBJ1-5, with D maybe TRBD1 (6 bases). The CDR3 length is 16 residues. Trimming took off 1 base at V and 7 bases at J, with 17 bases between the two ends. CDR1 is MGHRA, CDR2 YSYEKL, per germline. The chain's CDR3 is CASSQGEGHKEQPQHF. For the CDR3, the DNA is TGCGCCAGCAGCCAAGGGGAGGGACATAAAGAACAGCCCCAGCATTTT.

The chain recombines TRBV15 with TRBJ1-4; weak D call: TRBD1 (6 bases). The germline V gene has CDR1 LNHNV and CDR2 YYDKDF (reference sequence). The length of the CDR3 is 14 residues. V was cut by 1 base and J by 5 bases, with 8 bases left in between. The CDR3 loop reads CATSRGRGNEKLFF. The CDR3 bases are TGTGCCACCAGCAGAGGCAGGGGAAATGAAAAACTGTTTTTT.

The rearrangement joins TRBV6-5 to TRBJ2-2; unclear D gene. CDR1 is MNHEY, CDR2 SVGAGI, per germline. Trimming cost V 6 bases and J 6 bases, with 14 bases left between them. This CDR3 has 14 amino acids. The CDR3 DNA reads TGTGCCAGCAGCTCTGACGCTAGGGCCGGGGAGCTGTTTTTT. Translation: CASSSDARAGELFF.

This clone came up once. The V call is TRBV30, the J call TRBJ1-2, with a weak D call TRBD1 (6 bases). Germline lookup yields CDR1 GTSNPN and CDR2 SVGIG (reference sequence). CDR3 length: 16 residues. With 0 bases removed from V and 4 bases from J, the gap between germline ends came to 18 bases. For the CDR3, the DNA is TGTGCCTGGAGTGTAATGGGGCAGGGGAAGGGCTATGGCTACACCTTC. Its protein product is CAWSVMGQGKGYGYTF.

This rearrangement joins TRBV5-1 to TRBJ2-1; either TRBD1 or TRBD2 may supply D (5 bases each). V was trimmed by 1 base and J by 4 bases, leaving 9 bases between them. This CDR3 is 14 amino acids long. Germline CDR1 SGHRS, CDR2 YFSETQ. The CDR3 DNA sequence: TGCGCCAGCAGCTTGTCGGGACCTTACAATGAGCAGTTCTTC. It codes for CASSLSGPYNEQFF.

The V call is TRBV11-2, the J call TRBJ1-1; 11 bases align to TRBD1. J lost 5 bases, V lost 0 bases, and 2 bases had no gene match. This CDR3 spans 15 amino acids. Per germline, CDR1 SGHAT and CDR2 FQNNGV. The CDR3 loop is CASSLDGTGGTEAFF. The DNA of the CDR3 is TGTGCCAGCAGCTTAGATGGGACAGGGGGAACTGAAGCTTTCTTT.

This chain joins TRBV5-4 and TRBJ1-2; D gene unclear. The CDR3 covers 15 residues. Trimming took off 7 bases at V and 4 bases at J, with 20 bases between the two ends. Germline V gene sequence: CDR1 SGHNT, CDR2 YYREEE (reference sequence). The CDR3 protein is CASLPDVPETYGYTF. As DNA, the CDR3 is TGTGCCAGCTTACCCGACGTACCAGAGACCTATGGCTACACCTTC.

The gene calls are TRBV4-3 and TRBJ2-6; no clear D. The germline V gene encodes CDR1 LGHNA and CDR2 YSLEER. The CDR3 spans 15 residues. Deletions cut 4 bases from V and 0 bases from J, with 7 bases between. The CDR3 DNA is TGCGCCAGCAGCCGAGCAGACTCTGGGGCCAACGTCCTGACTTTC. Translated, it gives CASSRADSGANVLTF.

This clone has just a few counts. This chain connects TRBV10-1 to TRBJ1-2; D is ambiguous. In germline, CDR1 is WNHNN, CDR2 SYGVQD (reference sequence). Trimming cost V 3 bases and J 4 bases, with 3 bases left between them. The CDR3 is 11 residues long. The CDR3 sequence is CASSDSYGYTF. CDR3 bases: TGCGCCAGCAGTGATTCCTATGGCTACACCTTC.

The chain joins TRBV30 to TRBJ2-2, with 9 bases that match TRBD1. The J segment lost 6 bases and the V segment lost 5 bases, leaving 16 bases of the junction unmatched. The CDR3 has 17 amino acids. Germline lookup yields CDR1 GTSNPN and CDR2 SVGIG (reference sequence). The CDR3 nucleotides read TGTGCCTGGGCAAACCCTTCCGGGACAGGGAGGCCCGGGGAGCTGTTTTTT. Translated: CAWANPSGTGRPGELFF. The whole variable domain, filled in from reference TRBV30 and TRBJ2-2, reads SQTIHQWPATLVQPVGSPLSLECTVEGTSNPNLYWYRQAAGRGLQLLFYSVGIGQISSEVPQNLSASRPQDRQFILSSKKLLLSDSGFYLCAWANPSGTGRPGELFFGEGSRLTVL.

This chain links TRBV5-1 with TRBJ2-7; no reliable D call. The CDR3 contains 16 residues. CDR1 and CDR2 from the germline V gene are SGHRS and YFSETQ. V lost 0 bases and J 1 base, leaving 14 bases between the germline ends. Here the CDR3 DNA reads TGCGCCAGCAGCTTGGGGACCGGGCCAAGATCCTACGAGCAGTACTTC. Residues: CASSLGTGPRSYEQYF.

This sequence joins TRBV6-1 and TRBJ1-2; no clear D gene. CDR3 length: 11 residues. The ends were cut back, 5 bases at V and 6 bases at J, with 7 bases in the middle. The V gene's germline CDR1 is MNHNS and CDR2 SASEGT. This CDR3 is CASSPGHGYTF. The CDR3 DNA reads as TGTGCCAGCAGTCCAGGCCATGGCTACACCTTC.

The V call is TRBV4-2, the J call TRBJ2-1; 8 bases align to TRBD1. The V segment lost 1 base and the J segment 10 bases; nucleotides outside the gene matches: 9. CDR3 size: 15 residues. CDR1 is LGHNA and CDR2 is YNFKEQ in the germline V gene. Here the CDR3 reads CASSQVWQGAREQFF. In DNA form, the CDR3 reads TGTGCCAGCAGCCAAGTCTGGCAGGGGGCGAGAGAGCAGTTCTTC.

The V and J genes are TRBV5-4 and TRBJ2-3; TRBD2 is a possible D gene (5 bases). This CDR3 contains 13 residues. The ends were cut back, 4 bases at V and 2 bases at J, with 8 bases in the middle. Germline lookup yields CDR1 SGHNT and CDR2 YYREEE (reference sequence). The CDR3 DNA follows: TGTGCCAGCAGCACTAGGTACACAGATACGCAGTATTTT. Amino acid sequence: CASSTRYTDTQYF.

By frequency in the sample, this clone is medium-sized (0.01 to 0.1%). Other DNA sequences in this sample translate to the same CDR3. The rearrangement links TRBV6-1 to TRBJ2-7; D unclear. This CDR3 is built from 13 residues. Trimming pared 1 base from V and 0 bases from J, leaving 4 bases between. Germline V gene lookup returns CDR1 MNHNS and CDR2 SASEGT. The CDR3 here is CASSEGPSYEQYF. The DNA for the CDR3 is TGTGCCAGCAGTGAAGGTCCCTCCTACGAGCAGTACTTC.

This chain links TRBV9 with TRBJ1-6; no clear D. CDR3 size: 14 residues. Between the trimmed V and J ends, which lost 1 base and 5 bases, there was a span of 7 bases. CDR1 SGDLS and CDR2 YYNGEE come from the germline V gene. The CDR3 sequence: CASSVRSHNSPLHF. The CDR3, as DNA: TGTGCCAGCAGCGTACGCAGCCATAATTCACCCCTCCACTTT. Drawing the rest from reference TRBV9 and TRBJ1-6, the complete variable domain is DSGVTQTPKHLITATGQRVTLRCSPRSGDLSVYWYQQSLDQGLQFLIQYYNGEERAKGNILERFSAQQFPDLHSELNLSSLELGDSALYFCASSVRSHNSPLHFGNGTRLTVT.

This clone has only one observation. The V and J genes are TRBV11-2 and TRBJ2-7; D remains unclear. V was pared by 4 bases and J by 4 bases, with 5 bases between. The CDR3 loop spans 11 amino acids. CDR1 SGHAT and CDR2 FQNNGV come from the germline V gene. The CDR3 coding sequence is TGTGCCAGCAGCTCCCTATACGAGCAGTACTTC. Residues: CASSSLYEQYF.

The chain combines TRBV25-1 with TRBJ1-1, with a tentative D call TRBD1 (6 bases). The germline CDR1 and CDR2 sequences are MGHDK and SYGVNS. V lost 7 bases to trimming and J lost 1 base, with 13 bases between them. This CDR3 has 14 residues. The CDR3 loop is CASKDRLKNTEAFF. The DNA for the CDR3 is TGTGCCAGCAAGGACAGATTAAAGAACACTGAAGCTTTCTTT. Full variable domain (remainder filled in from reference TRBV25-1 and TRBJ1-1): EADIYQTPRYLVIGTGKKITLECSQTMGHDKMYWYQQDPGMELHLIHYSYGVNSTEKGDLSSESTVSRIRTEHFPLTLESARPSHTSQYLCASKDRLKNTEAFFGQGTRLTVV.

The rearrangement links TRBV28 to TRBJ2-7; TRBD1 matches at 7 bases. Looked up from germline, CDR1 is MDHEN and CDR2 is SYDVKM. This CDR3 is 13 amino acids long. J lost 3 bases, V lost 7 bases, and 6 bases had no gene match. As DNA, the CDR3 is TGTGCCAGCAAACGACAGGGAAGCTACGAGCAGTACTTC. As protein: CASKRQGSYEQYF.

V gene TRBV7-6 combines with J gene TRBJ2-1, with D possibly matching TRBD2 (6 bases). The V gene lost 5 bases and the J gene lost 5 bases, with 19 bases spanning the gap. Germline loops: CDR1 SGHVS, CDR2 FNYEAQ. The length of the CDR3 is 16 residues. CDR3 coding DNA: TGTGCCAGCAGCCCGCTCTTTTTTAGGGAGGACAATGAGCAGTTCTTC. It codes for CASSPLFFREDNEQFF.

The chain uses TRBV27 and TRBJ2-7, with D possibly called TRBD1 or TRBD2 (5 bases each). Germline CDR1 is MNHEY and CDR2 is SMNVEV (reference sequence). The germline V and J ends were trimmed by 7 bases and 2 bases, with 15 bases remaining between them. The CDR3 contains 14 residues. The CDR3 reads CASNSGTVPYEQYF. In nucleotides, the CDR3 is TGTGCCAGCAATTCCGGGACGGTACCCTACGAGCAGTACTTC.